This section outlines one T cell receptor (beta chain) sequence together with its context. Its target is unknown. The length of the CDR3 is 13 residues. Trimming pared 6 bases from V and 1 base from J, leaving 10 bases between. CDR1 is SGHVS and CDR2 is FQNEAQ in the germline V gene. The data were obtained in a study of T cell responses to AZD1222 COVID-19 vaccine. Study-level results: Clonal diversity may have been underestimated in mostly white British donors. In all cases, repertoires were sampled only after the peak T cell response.

Profiled with immunoSEQ multiplex PCR; TCRdb holds only in-frame clones, not every one. The data show some 30,000 clones, about nine tenths seen once. The chain links TRBV7-8 to TRBJ2-7; no firm D call. Sequenced material: peripheral blood, taken 28 days after the second AZD1222 dose. The receptor comes from an adult who received the AZD1222 COVID-19 vaccine. Written as DNA, the CDR3 is TGTGCCAGCAGTTCGTCAAGATCCTACGAGCAGTACTTC. Translating gives CASSSSRSYEQYF.